Following are 15 T cell receptor beta chains from one sample sequenced in a study of OX40 agonist ivuxolimab in advanced cancers. Assay: immunoSEQ multiplex PCR; the TCRdb copy retains only in-frame clones and omits some. This sample has about 18,000 clones, with roughly 88% found just once. Sequencing was performed on CD4+ or CD8+ T cells sorted from blood, taken in a trial of the OX40 agonist ivuxolimab. Receptors originate from an adult with an advanced solid tumor such as melanoma, head and neck, liver or kidney cancer.

This sequence joins TRBV5-6 and TRBJ2-7, with D possibly being TRBD1 (5 bases). Germline CDR1 reads SGHDT; CDR2 reads YYEEEE. There are 13 residues in the CDR3. Trimming took 4 bases from V and 2 from J, leaving 10 bases between them. The CDR3 region is CASSMDITYEQYF. CDR3 sequence (DNA): TGTGCCAGCAGCATGGACATAACCTACGAGCAGTACTTC.

In regard to this clone: Distinct nucleotide sequences in the sample also encode this CDR3. The rearrangement links TRBV4-1 to TRBJ2-1; tentatively, D is TRBD2 (5 bases). This CDR3 contains 12 residues. V dropped 1 base and J dropped 7 bases, with 5 bases sitting between them. The germline V gene has CDR1 MGHRA and CDR2 YSYEKL. The CDR3 is CASSQGGNEQFF. CDR3 nucleotide sequence: TGCGCCAGCAGCCAAGGAGGGAATGAGCAGTTCTTC.

This chain links TRBV6-5 with TRBJ1-4, with 9 bases matching TRBD1. Unmatched junction bases numbered 1, after V lost 2 bases and J lost 6 bases. Germline CDR1 MNHEY, CDR2 SVGAGI. The CDR3 length is 14 residues. The CDR3 spells CASSYGTGHEKLFF. The CDR3 DNA reads as TGTGCCAGCAGTTACGGGACAGGGCATGAAAAACTGTTTTTT.

V gene TRBV19 combines with J gene TRBJ2-6; no reliable D call. Germline V gene lookup returns CDR1 LNHDA and CDR2 SQIVND (reference sequence). V lost 1 base to trimming and J lost 2 bases, with 12 bases between them. This CDR3 has 17 amino acids. The CDR3 spells CASSIVLEVTGANVLTF. The CDR3 DNA follows: TGTGCCAGTAGTATAGTATTAGAAGTAACTGGGGCCAACGTCCTGACTTTC. The full variable domain, its missing parts supplied by reference TRBV19 and TRBJ2-6, is DGGITQSPKYLFRKEGQNVTLSCEQNLNHDAMYWYRQDPGQGLRLIYYSQIVNDFQKGDIAEGYSVSREKKESFPLTVTSAQKNPTAFYLCASSIVLEVTGANVLTFGAGSRLTVL.

This sequence joins TRBV29-1 and TRBJ2-7; 10 bases are shared with TRBD2. Germline loops: CDR1 SQVTM, CDR2 ANQGSEA. J was trimmed by 0 bases and V by 4 bases; bases with no gene match: 6. This CDR3 has 15 residues. CDR3: CSVGTSGGSSYEQYF. The CDR3 DNA sequence: TGCAGCGTTGGGACTAGCGGAGGGAGCTCCTACGAGCAGTACTTC.

In its sample, this clone was seen a few times. The genes are TRBV6-6 and TRBJ2-5; TRBD1 or TRBD2 may be the D gene (5 bases each). The germline CDR1 and CDR2 sequences are MNHNY and SVGAGI (reference sequence). The CDR3 runs to 14 residues. V lost 0 bases to trimming and J lost 1 base, with 6 bases between them. The DNA for the CDR3 is TGTGCCAGCAGTTACTCGGGACCCCAAGAGACCCAGTACTTC. Translating gives CASSYSGPQETQYF.

This chain joins TRBV5-1 and TRBJ2-1, with D possibly TRBD2 on 6 matching bases. With 4 bases removed from V and 9 bases from J, the gap between germline ends came to 20 bases. The germline V gene encodes CDR1 SGHRS and CDR2 YFSETQ. The CDR3 extends over 15 amino acids. CDR3 in amino acids: CASSNPGATIGEQFF. CDR3 coding DNA: TGCGCCAGCAGCAATCCGGGAGCTACTATTGGTGAGCAGTTCTTC.

The count of this clone is one. This chain connects TRBV7-9 to TRBJ2-2, with D possibly being TRBD2 (5 bases). The CDR3 runs to 14 residues. V lost 5 bases, J lost 7 bases, and 14 bases lay in between. The germline CDR1 and CDR2 sequences are SEHNR and FQNEAQ (reference sequence). The CDR3 here is CASSAYTGNGELFF. The CDR3 region has the DNA TGTGCCAGCAGCGCCTATACGGGGAACGGGGAGCTGTTTTTT.

V gene TRBV15 combines with J gene TRBJ2-2; D not resolved. CDR3 length: 11 amino acids. The germline CDR1 and CDR2 sequences are LNHNV and YYDKDF (reference sequence). V was cut by 3 bases and J by 7 bases, with 3 bases left in between. Written as DNA, the CDR3 is TGTGCCACCAGCAGTTTCGGGGAGCTGTTTTTT. Its translation is CATSSFGELFF.

The sample holds one count of this clone. The V call is TRBV6-5, the J call TRBJ1-1; 7 nucleotides align to TRBD1. The germline CDR1 and CDR2 sequences are MNHEY and SVGAGI. Trimming removed 8 bases from V and 3 bases from J; junction bases left unmatched: 9. The CDR3 consists of 14 residues. CDR3: CASHIGGADTEAFF. CDR3 nucleotides: TGTGCCAGCCATATAGGGGGCGCGGACACTGAAGCTTTCTTT.

J is TRBJ2-7 and V is TRBV14; 10 bases align to TRBD2. In germline, CDR1 is SGHDN, CDR2 FVKESK. There are 15 residues in the CDR3. Unmatched junction bases numbered 6, after V lost 4 bases and J lost 3 bases. DNA for the CDR3: TGTGCCAGCAGCCGCGGACTAGCGGTTTTCTACGAGCAGTACTTC. Encoded protein: CASSRGLAVFYEQYF.

The CDR3 here is CASKRDGKETQYF. CDR3 coding DNA: TGTGCCAGCAAAAGGGACGGCAAAGAGACCCAGTACTTC. The chain joins TRBV28 to TRBJ2-5; perhaps D is TRBD1 or TRBD2 (5 bases each). The germline V gene has CDR1 MDHEN and CDR2 SYDVKM. Between the trimmed V and J ends, which lost 7 bases and 3 bases, there was a span of 12 bases. This CDR3 region has 13 residues.

This clone was counted a single time. V is TRBV2 and J is TRBJ2-1, with 13 bases aligning to TRBD2. The CDR3 sequence is 17 residues long. V shed 4 bases and J 0 bases; nucleotides not matched to a gene: 3. Looked up from germline, CDR1 is SNHLY and CDR2 is FYNNEI. CDR3 region: CASSARTSGSSYNEQFF. CDR3 nucleotide sequence: TGTGCCAGCAGTGCCCGGACTAGCGGGAGCTCCTACAATGAGCAGTTCTTC.

The chain links TRBV10-3 to TRBJ2-1; 14 bases match TRBD2. The length of the CDR3 is 15 residues. With 7 bases clipped from V and 8 bases from J, the junction kept 7 bases outside the gene matches. Germline V CDR1 and CDR2: ENHRY, SYGVKD. The CDR3 DNA reads TGTGCCATCACCGAGGGACTAGCGGGAGTGGATGAGCAGTTCTTC. It encodes CAITEGLAGVDEQFF.

The rearrangement joins TRBV11-2 to TRBJ2-5, with TRBD2 matching 8 bases. Germline trimming cut 0 bases from V and 3 bases from J; bases unmatched to any gene: 0. This CDR3 comprises 14 residues. The germline V gene has CDR1 SGHAT and CDR2 FQNNGV. The CDR3 nucleotides are TGTGCCAGCAGCTTAGAACTAGCGGAAGAGACCCAGTACTTC. Residues: CASSLELAEETQYF.